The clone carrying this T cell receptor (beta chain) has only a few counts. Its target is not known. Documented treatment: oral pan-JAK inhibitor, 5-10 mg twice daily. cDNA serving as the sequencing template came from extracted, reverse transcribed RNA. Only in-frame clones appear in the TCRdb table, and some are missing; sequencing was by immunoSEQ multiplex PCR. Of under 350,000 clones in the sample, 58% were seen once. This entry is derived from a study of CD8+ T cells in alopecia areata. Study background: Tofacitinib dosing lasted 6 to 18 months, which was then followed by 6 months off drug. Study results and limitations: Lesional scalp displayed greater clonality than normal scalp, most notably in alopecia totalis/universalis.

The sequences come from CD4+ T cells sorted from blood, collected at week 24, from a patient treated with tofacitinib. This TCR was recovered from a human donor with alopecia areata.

Written as DNA, the CDR3 is TGTGCCACGGGACCGGGACTAGCGTTACTCAATGAGCAGTTCTTC. It specifies CATGPGLALLNEQFF. V and J are TRBV10-3 and TRBJ2-1, with TRBD2 matching over 10 bases. Germline V gene data show CDR1 as ENHRY and CDR2 as SYGVKD. With 10 bases clipped from V and 6 bases from J, the junction kept 12 bases outside the gene matches. This CDR3 comprises 15 residues.